This entry lists 19 T cell receptor beta chains sequenced from one sample in a study of blood T cell repertoires in COVID-19. The protocol was immunoSEQ multiplex PCR, while the TCRdb copy is restricted to in-frame clones and leaves out a portion. The sample lists more than 90,000 clones; about 80% were seen once. The sample consisted of peripheral blood. These receptors were collected from a man aged 70 or older with acute or convalescent COVID-19.

CDR3 sequence (DNA): TGTGCCAGCAGGTTGACAGGGACCACCGGGGAGCTGTTTTTT. Protein product: CASRLTGTTGELFF. V usage is TRBV11-3 and J usage is TRBJ2-2, with TRBD1 matching 7 bases. With V trimmed by 6 bases and J by 4 bases, 5 bases remained unmatched. The CDR3 has 14 amino acids. Germline CDR1 SGHNT, CDR2 YENEEA.

Only one count was recorded for this clone. The chain joins TRBV5-4 to TRBJ2-7; maybe TRBD2 (5 bases). Trimming removed 4 bases from V and 0 bases from J, with 11 bases in between. Germline V gene sequence: CDR1 SGHNT, CDR2 YYREEE (reference sequence). The CDR3 extends over 14 amino acids. CDR3 coding DNA: TGTGCCAGCAGCCCGGACTCAATCTCCTACGAGCAGTACTTC. Translation gives CASSPDSISYEQYF.

V is TRBV21-1 and J is TRBJ2-5; TRBD2, the D gene given by the table, was not confirmed from the DNA. TRBV21-1 is reported as a pseudogene. There are 15 residues in the CDR3. The DNA of the CDR3 is TGTGCCAGCATCTTAAGGGAGACGCGAGAGGAGACCCAGTACTTC. It yields the protein CASILRETREETQYF.

This clone was detected a few times. The rearrangement joins TRBV18 to TRBJ1-1, with D possibly matching TRBD1 (5 bases). This CDR3 spans 13 amino acids. Germline loops: CDR1 KGHSH, CDR2 LQKENI. The V and J ends lost 5 bases and 0 bases respectively, with 7 bases between them. This CDR3 is CASSGGVNTEAFF. In nucleotides, the CDR3 is TGTGCCAGCTCAGGGGGGGTGAACACTGAAGCTTTCTTT.

The rearrangement joins TRBV18 to TRBJ1-1, with a weak D call TRBD1 (6 bases). Germline CDR1 reads KGHSH; CDR2 reads LQKENI. The V and J ends lost 3 bases and 2 bases respectively, with 13 bases between them. The CDR3 is 15 residues long. CDR3 nucleotides: TGTGCCAGCTCACCGGCGGGGGGCCGCAACACTGAAGCTTTCTTT. Protein product: CASSPAGGRNTEAFF.

This rearrangement joins TRBV7-2 to TRBJ2-5; D possibly corresponds to TRBD2 (5 bases). V lost 3 bases to trimming and J lost 1 base, with 9 bases between them. CDR1 SGHTA and CDR2 FQGNSA come from the germline V gene. The CDR3 totals 14 residues. CDR3 bases: TGTGCCAGCAGCTTCTCGAGGGCCCAAGAGACCCAGTACTTC. Translated, it gives CASSFSRAQETQYF.

In its sample, this clone was seen a few times. The chain uses TRBV5-1 and TRBJ2-2, with D unclear. V dropped 0 bases and J dropped 7 bases, with 10 bases sitting between them. Germline CDR1 is SGHRS and CDR2 is YFSETQ. CDR3 length: 14 residues. The DNA for the CDR3 is TGCGCCAGCAGCTTGGTGTCATCAGGCGGGGAGCTGTTTTTT. The encoded protein is CASSLVSSGGELFF.

This chain uses TRBV29-1 with TRBJ1-3; D gene ambiguous. The V gene's germline CDR1 is SQVTM and CDR2 ANQGSEA. The CDR3 contains 10 residues. The V gene lost 8 bases and the J gene lost 7 bases, with 9 bases spanning the gap. The CDR3, as DNA: TGCAGCTCCGCGGGGAACACCATATATTTT. The encoded protein is CSSAGNTIYF. The variable domain in full, completed from reference TRBV29-1 and TRBJ1-3, reads SAVISQKPSRDICQRGTSLTIQCQVDSQVTMMFWYRQQPGQSLTLIATANQGSEATYESGFVIDKFPISRPNLTFSTLTVSNMSPEDSSIYLCSSAGNTIYFGEGSWLTVV.

Only a few counts were recorded for this clone. The rearrangement joins TRBV5-6 to TRBJ1-5; TRBD1 aligns across 10 bases. The germline gives CDR1 SGHDT, CDR2 YYEEEE. This CDR3 is built from 14 residues. The ends lost 3 bases at V and 6 bases at J; junction bases unmatched: 3. CDR3 nucleotide sequence: TGTGCCAGCAGCTATGACAGGGGGCGTCAGCCCCAGCATTTT. The encoded protein is CASSYDRGRQPQHF. Based on the CDR3 plus reference TRBV5-6 and TRBJ1-5, the full variable domain is DAGVTQSPTHLIKTRGQQVTLRCSPKSGHDTVSWYQQALGQGPQFIFQYYEEEERQRGNFPDRFSGHQFPNYSSELNVNALLLGDSALYLCASSYDRGRQPQHFGDGTRLSIL.

This chain links TRBV11-2 with TRBJ1-1; perhaps TRBD1 as D (5 bases). CDR3 size: 13 residues. Looked up from germline, CDR1 is SGHAT and CDR2 is FQNNGV. With 3 bases removed from V and 5 bases from J, the gap between germline ends came to 10 bases. The CDR3 DNA reads as TGTGCCAGCAGCTTCAGGGAAATAACTGAAGCTTTCTTT. It codes for CASSFREITEAFF.

V is TRBV2 and J is TRBJ2-7; 13 bases are a match to TRBD2. V trimming: 6 bases; J trimming: 4 bases; junction bases outside the gene matches: 6. This CDR3 is 15 amino acids long. From germline, CDR1 is SNHLY and CDR2 FYNNEI. The CDR3 here is CASRVRTSGGYEQYF. In nucleotides, the CDR3 is TGTGCCAGCAGAGTCCGGACTAGCGGGGGATACGAGCAGTACTTC.

The J gene is TRBJ2-1, the V gene TRBV27; 8 nucleotides match TRBD1. Per the germline V gene, CDR1 is MNHEY and CDR2 is SMNVEV (reference sequence). The CDR3 has 13 amino acids. CDR3 DNA sequence: TGTGCTGCAGGTGGACAGGGAGACAATGAGCAGTTCTTC. This codes for CAAGGQGDNEQFF.

The chain employs TRBV9 and TRBJ2-1; TRBD2 agrees at 11 bases. V lost 2 bases to trimming and J lost 7 bases; unmatched junction nucleotides: 8. The CDR3 extends over 16 amino acids. Per the germline V gene, CDR1 is SGDLS and CDR2 is YYNGEE. Written as DNA, the CDR3 is TGTGCCAGCAGCGTGGAACTAGCGGGAGCTGGAAATGAGCAGTTCTTC. The encoded protein is CASSVELAGAGNEQFF.

CDR3 bases: TGCGCCAGCAGCTATACAGGGCAGAGCTCTGGAAACACCATATATTTT. Translating it yields CASSYTGQSSGNTIYF. The V gene is TRBV5-1, the J gene TRBJ1-3, with D possibly being TRBD1 (6 bases). The V gene's germline CDR1 is SGHRS and CDR2 YFSETQ. The V and J ends lost 3 bases and 0 bases respectively, with 13 bases between them. The CDR3 consists of 16 residues.

The chain links TRBV12-3 or TRBV12-4 to TRBJ2-1; perhaps TRBD2 as D (5 bases). The CDR3 is 13 residues long. V was shortened by 3 bases and J by 9 bases, with 12 bases between the two germline ends. The CDR3 protein is CASSFPGVGEQFF. Here the CDR3 DNA reads TGTGCCAGCAGTTTCCCCGGGGTGGGTGAGCAGTTCTTC.

At least ten counts were recorded for this clone. The rearrangement uses TRBV30 and TRBJ2-2, with D unclear. This CDR3 region has 12 residues. V shed 4 bases and J shed 6 bases, with 9 bases lying between them. The germline gives CDR1 GTSNPN, CDR2 SVGIG (reference sequence). As DNA, the CDR3 is TGTGCCTGGACCCGCCAGGCCGGGGAGCTGTTTTTT. Encoded protein: CAWTRQAGELFF.

The chain joins TRBV2 to TRBJ1-3, with no clear D. Trimming left V 4 bases short and J 6 bases short, with 16 bases between. The CDR3 totals 15 residues. Germline values: CDR1 SNHLY, CDR2 FYNNEI. The CDR3: CASSVNSPRVNTIYF. For the CDR3, the DNA is TGTGCCAGCAGTGTAAACTCCCCTAGAGTAAACACCATATATTTT.

The rearrangement joins TRBV4-3 to TRBJ1-2; 8 nucleotides line up with TRBD1. V was clipped by 6 bases and J by 8 bases; unmatched bases: 11. The CDR3 covers 14 residues. Germline CDR1 reads LGHNA; CDR2 reads YSLEER. CDR3 in amino acids: CASSKSSGTGGYTF. The CDR3 DNA is TGCGCCAGCAGTAAATCTTCCGGGACAGGAGGCTACACCTTC.

The chain combines TRBV7-3 with TRBJ2-1; 8 positions agree with TRBD2. Germline assignment: CDR1 SGHTA and CDR2 FQGTGA. This CDR3 is built from 16 residues. The junction had 9 bases not matched to a gene; V was cut back by 8 bases and J by 0 bases. CDR3 protein: CASQAGAQSSYNEQFF. CDR3 coding DNA: TGTGCCAGCCAAGCGGGAGCCCAGAGCTCCTACAATGAGCAGTTCTTC.